Listed here is a single T cell receptor beta chain. This sample is drawn from a study of T-cell memory formation after mild COVID-19. TCRdb re-derived calls from the 5' RACE reads in MiXCR, one entry per CDR3 protein. Of about 470,000 distinct CDR3 sequences listed, 25% were seen once; the top ten hold around 13%. Trimming at V came to 6 bases and at J to 2 bases, leaving 7 bases not matched to a gene. CDR3 length: 14 residues. Germline loops: CDR1 MNHEY, CDR2 SMNVEV (reference sequence). The receptor's source is an adult woman who had mild COVID-19 (a few samples of this study predate the infection). Cell type and time point are not known. The source material was PBMCs or a T cell subset sorted from them (not recorded which). The V and J genes are TRBV27 and TRBJ2-7; 7 positions agree with TRBD2. CDR3 bases: TGTGCCAGCAGGTTGCGGGAGTCCACCTACGAGCAGTACTTC. It codes for CASRLRESTYEQYF.